This T cell receptor beta chain stems from a study of cytomegalovirus exposure and HLA in healthy donors. Study outcomes and limitations: The tendency of first-cohort TCR clusters to co-occur in the 120 or so validation repertoires was identified by a subsequent analysis. Reports showed the classifier diagnosing cytomegalovirus status with high specificity and sensitivity.

The V and J ends lost 6 bases and 2 bases respectively, with 7 bases between them. CDR3 size: 13 residues. The germline V gene encodes CDR1 LNHDA and CDR2 SQIVND (reference sequence). The protocol was immunoSEQ multiplex PCR, while the TCRdb copy is restricted to in-frame clones and leaves out a portion. This sample carries under 250,000 clones, 80% to 85% of them seen once, and the ten largest clones take 0.95% to 1.5%. A single count supports this clone. Its target is unknown. This receptor was obtained from a woman aged 25-40 years in good health and CMV-seronegative. Specimen: PBMCs. V and J are TRBV19 and TRBJ2-2; D ambiguous. CDR3 nucleotides: TGTGCCAGTAGAGGCGGAAACACCGGGGAGCTGTTTTTT. This translates into CASRGGNTGELFF.